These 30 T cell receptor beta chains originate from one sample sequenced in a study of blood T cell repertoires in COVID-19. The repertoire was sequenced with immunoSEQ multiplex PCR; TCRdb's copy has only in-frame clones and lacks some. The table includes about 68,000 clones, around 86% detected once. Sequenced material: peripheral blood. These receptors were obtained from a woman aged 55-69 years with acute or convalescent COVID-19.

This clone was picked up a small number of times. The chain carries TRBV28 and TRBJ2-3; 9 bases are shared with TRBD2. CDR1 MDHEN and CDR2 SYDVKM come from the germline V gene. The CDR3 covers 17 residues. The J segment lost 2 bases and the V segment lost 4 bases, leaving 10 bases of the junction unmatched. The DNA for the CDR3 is TGTGCCAGCAGTTCTCGAAAGCGGGGGGCCTTCACAGATACGCAGTATTTT. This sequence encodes CASSSRKRGAFTDTQYF.

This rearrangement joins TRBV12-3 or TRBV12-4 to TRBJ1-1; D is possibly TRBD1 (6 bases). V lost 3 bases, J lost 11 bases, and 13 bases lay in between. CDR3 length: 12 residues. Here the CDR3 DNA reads TGTGCCAGCAGTTTTTACCCAGGGGCCGCTTTCTTT. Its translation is CASSFYPGAAFF.

CDR3 in DNA: TGTGCCAGCAGTGAATACTACGAGCAGTACTTC. This encodes CASSEYYEQYF. This chain links TRBV2 with TRBJ2-7; D gene uncertain. From germline, CDR1 is SNHLY and CDR2 FYNNEI. V lost 2 bases, J lost 3 bases, and 2 bases lay in between. The CDR3 spans 11 residues.

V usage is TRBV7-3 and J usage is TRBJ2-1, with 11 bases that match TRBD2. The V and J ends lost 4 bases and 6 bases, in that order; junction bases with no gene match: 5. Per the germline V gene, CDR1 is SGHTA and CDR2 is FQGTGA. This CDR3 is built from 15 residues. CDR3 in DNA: TGTGCCAGCAGCTACACTAGCGGGAGTCTCAATGAGCAGTTCTTC. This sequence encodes CASSYTSGSLNEQFF.

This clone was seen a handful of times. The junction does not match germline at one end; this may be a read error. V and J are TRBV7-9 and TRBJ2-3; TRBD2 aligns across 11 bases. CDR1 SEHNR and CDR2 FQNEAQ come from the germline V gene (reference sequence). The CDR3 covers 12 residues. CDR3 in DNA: TGTGCCAGCAGCTTAGAGTCTAGCGGGGGGTCGTTT. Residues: CASSLESSGGSF.

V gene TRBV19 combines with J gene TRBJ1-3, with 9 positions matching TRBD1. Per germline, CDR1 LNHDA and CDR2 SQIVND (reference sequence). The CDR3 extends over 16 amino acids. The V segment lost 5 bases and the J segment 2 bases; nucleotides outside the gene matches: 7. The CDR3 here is CASSDYRGRTGNTIYF. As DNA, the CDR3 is TGTGCCAGTAGTGATTACAGGGGGCGAACTGGAAACACCATATATTTT.

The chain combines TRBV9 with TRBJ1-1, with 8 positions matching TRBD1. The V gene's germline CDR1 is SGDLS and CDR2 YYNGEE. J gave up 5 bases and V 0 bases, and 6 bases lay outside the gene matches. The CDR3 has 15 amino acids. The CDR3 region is CASSVGIDRGTEAFF. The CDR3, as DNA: TGTGCCAGCAGCGTAGGTATCGACAGGGGAACTGAAGCTTTCTTT.

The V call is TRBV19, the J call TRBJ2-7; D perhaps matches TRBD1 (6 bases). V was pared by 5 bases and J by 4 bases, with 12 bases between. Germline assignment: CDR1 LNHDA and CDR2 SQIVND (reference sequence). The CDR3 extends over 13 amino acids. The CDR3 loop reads CASSAGTQYEQYF. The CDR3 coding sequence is TGTGCCAGTAGTGCCGGGACACAATACGAGCAGTACTTC. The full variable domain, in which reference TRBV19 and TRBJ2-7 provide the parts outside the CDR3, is DGGITQSPKYLFRKEGQNVTLSCEQNLNHDAMYWYRQDPGQGLRLIYYSQIVNDFQKGDIAEGYSVSREKKESFPLTVTSAQKNPTAFYLCASSAGTQYEQYFGPGTRLTVT.

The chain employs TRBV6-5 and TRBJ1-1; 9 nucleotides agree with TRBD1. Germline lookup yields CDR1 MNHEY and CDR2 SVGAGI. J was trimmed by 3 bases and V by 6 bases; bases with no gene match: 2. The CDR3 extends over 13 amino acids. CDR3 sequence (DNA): TGTGCCAGCAGACAGGGGGCCTACACTGAAGCTTTCTTT. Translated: CASRQGAYTEAFF.

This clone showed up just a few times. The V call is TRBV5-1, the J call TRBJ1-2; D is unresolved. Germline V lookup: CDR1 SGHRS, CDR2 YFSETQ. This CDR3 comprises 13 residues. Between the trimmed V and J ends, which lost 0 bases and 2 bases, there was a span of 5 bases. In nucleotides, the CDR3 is TGCGCCAGCAGCTTGGCTACGAACTATGGCTACACCTTC. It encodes CASSLATNYGYTF.

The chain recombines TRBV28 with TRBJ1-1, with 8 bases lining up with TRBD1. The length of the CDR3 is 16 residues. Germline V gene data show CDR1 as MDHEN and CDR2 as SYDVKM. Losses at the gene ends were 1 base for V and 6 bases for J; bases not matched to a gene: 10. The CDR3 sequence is CASSLLPGQGTPEAFF. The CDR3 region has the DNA TGTGCCAGCAGTTTATTACCCGGACAGGGTACTCCTGAAGCTTTCTTT.

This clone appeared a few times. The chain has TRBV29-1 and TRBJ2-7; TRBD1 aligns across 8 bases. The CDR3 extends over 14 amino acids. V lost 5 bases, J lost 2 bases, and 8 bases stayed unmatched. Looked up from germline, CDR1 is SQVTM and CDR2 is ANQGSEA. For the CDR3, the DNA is TGCAGCGTTTCCAGGGACAGGAATACCTACGAGCAGTACTTC. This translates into CSVSRDRNTYEQYF.

The CDR3 loop reads CASSLPSGDGTGELFF. In DNA form, the CDR3 reads TGTGCCAGCAGCTTACCAAGCGGGGACGGGACCGGGGAGCTGTTTTTT. The chain couples TRBV7-9 to TRBJ2-2, with 7 bases lining up with TRBD2. Germline CDR1 is SEHNR and CDR2 is FQNEAQ (reference sequence). The CDR3 covers 16 residues. Unmatched junction bases numbered 8, after V lost 2 bases and J lost 5 bases.

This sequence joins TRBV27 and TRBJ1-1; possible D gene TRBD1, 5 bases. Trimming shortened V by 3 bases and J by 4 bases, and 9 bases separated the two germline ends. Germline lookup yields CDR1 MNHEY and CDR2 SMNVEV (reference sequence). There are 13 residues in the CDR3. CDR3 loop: CASSFREVTEAFF. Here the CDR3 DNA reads TGTGCCAGCAGTTTCAGGGAGGTCACTGAAGCTTTCTTT.

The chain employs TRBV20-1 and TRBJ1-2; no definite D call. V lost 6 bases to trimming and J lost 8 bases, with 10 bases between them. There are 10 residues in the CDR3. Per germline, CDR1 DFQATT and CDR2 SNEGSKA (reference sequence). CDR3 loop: CSASHSGYTF. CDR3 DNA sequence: TGCAGTGCGAGCCATAGCGGCTACACCTTC.

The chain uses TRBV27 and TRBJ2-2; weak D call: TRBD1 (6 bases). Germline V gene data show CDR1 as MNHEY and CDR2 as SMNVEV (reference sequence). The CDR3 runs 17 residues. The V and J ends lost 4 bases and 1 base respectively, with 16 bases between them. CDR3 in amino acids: CASSSSRGRRNTGELFF. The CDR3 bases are TGTGCCAGCAGTTCCTCCAGGGGTAGAAGGAACACCGGGGAGCTGTTTTTT.

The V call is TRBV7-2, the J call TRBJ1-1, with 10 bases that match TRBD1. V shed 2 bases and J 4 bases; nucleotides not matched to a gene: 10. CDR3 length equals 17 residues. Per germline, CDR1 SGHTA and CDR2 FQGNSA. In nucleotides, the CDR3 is TGTGCCAGCAGCTTATCGCCAACGGACAGGGGGAGCACTGAAGCTTTCTTT. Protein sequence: CASSLSPTDRGSTEAFF.

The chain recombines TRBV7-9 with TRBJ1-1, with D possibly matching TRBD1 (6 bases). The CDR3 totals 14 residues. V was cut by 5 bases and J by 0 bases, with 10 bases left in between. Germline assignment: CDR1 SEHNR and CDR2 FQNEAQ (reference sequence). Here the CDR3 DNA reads TGTGCCAGCAGCCCGGACAGTCTGAACACTGAAGCTTTCTTT. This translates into CASSPDSLNTEAFF.

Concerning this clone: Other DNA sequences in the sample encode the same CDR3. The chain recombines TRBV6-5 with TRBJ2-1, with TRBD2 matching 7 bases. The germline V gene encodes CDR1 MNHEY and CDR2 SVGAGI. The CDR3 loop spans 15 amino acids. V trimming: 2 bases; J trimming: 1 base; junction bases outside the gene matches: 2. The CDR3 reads CASSYGGSSYNEQFF. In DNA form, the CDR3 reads TGTGCCAGCAGTTACGGCGGGAGTTCCTACAATGAGCAGTTCTTC.

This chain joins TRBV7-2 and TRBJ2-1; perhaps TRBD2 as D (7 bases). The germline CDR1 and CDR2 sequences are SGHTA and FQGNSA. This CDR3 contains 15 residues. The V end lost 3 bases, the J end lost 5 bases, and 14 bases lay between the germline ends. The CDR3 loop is CASSLTWGGHNEQFF. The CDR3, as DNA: TGTGCCAGCAGCTTGACGTGGGGGGGCCACAATGAGCAGTTCTTC. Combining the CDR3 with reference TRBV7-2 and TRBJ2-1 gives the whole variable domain GAGVSQSPSNKVTEKGKDVELRCDPISGHTALYWYRQSLGQGLEFLIYFQGNSAPDKSGLPSDRFSAERTGGSVSTLTIQRTQQEDSAVYLCASSLTWGGHNEQFFGPGTRLTVL.

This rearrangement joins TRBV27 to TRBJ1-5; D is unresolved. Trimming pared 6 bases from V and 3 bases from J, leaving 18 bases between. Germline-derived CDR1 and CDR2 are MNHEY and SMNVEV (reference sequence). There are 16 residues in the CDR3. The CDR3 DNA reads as TGTGCCAGCAGACCGGGGTCGGGAGGGTCCAATCAGCCCCAGCATTTT. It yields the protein CASRPGSGGSNQPQHF.

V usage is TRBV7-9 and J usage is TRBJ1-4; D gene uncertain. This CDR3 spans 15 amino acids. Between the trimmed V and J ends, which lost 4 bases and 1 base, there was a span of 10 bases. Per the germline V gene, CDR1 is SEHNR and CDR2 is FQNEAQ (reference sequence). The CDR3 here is CASSSRVGTNEKLFF. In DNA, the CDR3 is TGTGCCAGCAGCTCTAGAGTAGGAACTAATGAAAAACTGTTTTTT.

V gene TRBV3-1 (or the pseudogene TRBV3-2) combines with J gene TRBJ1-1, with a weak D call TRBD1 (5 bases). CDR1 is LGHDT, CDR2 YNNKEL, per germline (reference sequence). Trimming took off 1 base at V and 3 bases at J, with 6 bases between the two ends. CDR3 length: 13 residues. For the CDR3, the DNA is TGTGCCAGCAGCCAAGGACAGCACACTGAAGCTTTCTTT. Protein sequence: CASSQGQHTEAFF.

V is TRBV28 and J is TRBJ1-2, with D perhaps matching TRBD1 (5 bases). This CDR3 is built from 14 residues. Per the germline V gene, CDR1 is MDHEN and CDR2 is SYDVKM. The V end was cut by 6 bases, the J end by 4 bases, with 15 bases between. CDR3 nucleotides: TGTGCCAGCAGAAACCCGGGGGGGGGCTATGGCTACACCTTC. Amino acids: CASRNPGGGYGYTF.

This chain's CDR3 is CASSQDSGVWAPLDGSTNEKLFF. The CDR3 DNA follows: TGTGCCAGCAGCCAAGACTCGGGGGTATGGGCGCCTCTAGATGGTTCAACTAATGAAAAACTGTTTTTT. V and J are TRBV3-1 (or the pseudogene TRBV3-2) and TRBJ1-4; maybe TRBD1 (5 bases). The CDR3 has 23 amino acids. Germline CDR1 LGHDT, CDR2 YNNKEL (reference sequence). Trimming left V 0 bases short and J 0 bases short, with 29 bases between.

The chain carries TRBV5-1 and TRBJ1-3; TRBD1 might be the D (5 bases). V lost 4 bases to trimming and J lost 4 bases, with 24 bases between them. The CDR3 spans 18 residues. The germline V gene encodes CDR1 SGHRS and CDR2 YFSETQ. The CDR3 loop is CASSLEPSRVTGGNTIYF. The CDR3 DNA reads TGCGCCAGCAGCCTTGAGCCAAGTAGGGTTACAGGAGGAAACACCATATATTTT.

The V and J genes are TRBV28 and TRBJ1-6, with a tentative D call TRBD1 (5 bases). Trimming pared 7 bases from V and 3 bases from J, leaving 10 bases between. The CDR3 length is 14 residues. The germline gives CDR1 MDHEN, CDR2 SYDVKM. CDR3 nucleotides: TGTGCCAGCACACGACAGATCTATAATTCACCCCTCCACTTT. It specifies CASTRQIYNSPLHF.

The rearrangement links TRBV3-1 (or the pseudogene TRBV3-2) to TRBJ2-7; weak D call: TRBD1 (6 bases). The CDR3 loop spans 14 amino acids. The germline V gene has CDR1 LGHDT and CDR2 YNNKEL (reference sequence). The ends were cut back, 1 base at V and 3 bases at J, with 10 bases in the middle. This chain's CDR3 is CASSQVEQGYEQYF. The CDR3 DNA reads TGTGCCAGCAGCCAAGTCGAACAGGGCTACGAGCAGTACTTC.

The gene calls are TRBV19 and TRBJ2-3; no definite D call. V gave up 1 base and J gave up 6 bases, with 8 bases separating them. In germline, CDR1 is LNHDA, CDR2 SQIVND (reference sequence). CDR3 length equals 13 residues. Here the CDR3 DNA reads TGTGCCAGTAGTATAGGTAGAGAGGATACGCAGTATTTT. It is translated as CASSIGREDTQYF.

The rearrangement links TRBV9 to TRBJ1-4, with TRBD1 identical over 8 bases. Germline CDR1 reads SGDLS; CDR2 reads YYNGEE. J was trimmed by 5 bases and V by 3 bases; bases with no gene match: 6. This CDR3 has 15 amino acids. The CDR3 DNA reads TGTGCCAGCAGCGGGCAGGGGGCCCAAAATGAAAAACTGTTTTTT. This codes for CASSGQGAQNEKLFF.